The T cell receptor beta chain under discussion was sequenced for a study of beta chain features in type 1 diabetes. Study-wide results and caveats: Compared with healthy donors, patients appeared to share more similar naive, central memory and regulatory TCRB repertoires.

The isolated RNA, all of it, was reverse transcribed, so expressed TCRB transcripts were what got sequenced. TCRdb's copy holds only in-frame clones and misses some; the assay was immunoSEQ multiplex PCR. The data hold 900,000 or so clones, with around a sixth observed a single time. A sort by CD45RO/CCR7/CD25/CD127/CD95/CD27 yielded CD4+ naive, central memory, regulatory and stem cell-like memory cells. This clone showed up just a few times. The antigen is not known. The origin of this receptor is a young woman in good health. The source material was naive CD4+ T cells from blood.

Here the CDR3 reads CSVVFAIGGANYEQYF. The CDR3 nucleotides read TGCAGCGTTGTCTTCGCTATCGGGGGGGCGAACTACGAGCAGTACTTC. The chain carries TRBV29-1 and TRBJ2-7; the match to TRBD2 covers 8 bases. Trimming removed 4 bases from V and 3 bases from J; junction bases left unmatched: 14. CDR1 is SQVTM and CDR2 is ANQGSEA in the germline V gene. There are 16 residues in the CDR3.